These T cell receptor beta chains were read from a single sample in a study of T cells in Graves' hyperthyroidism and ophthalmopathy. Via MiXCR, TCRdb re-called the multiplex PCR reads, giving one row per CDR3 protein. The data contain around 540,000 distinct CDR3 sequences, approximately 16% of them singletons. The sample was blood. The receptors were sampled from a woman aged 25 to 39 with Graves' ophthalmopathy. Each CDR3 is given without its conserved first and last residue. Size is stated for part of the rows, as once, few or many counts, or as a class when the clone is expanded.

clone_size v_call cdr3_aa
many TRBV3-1 ASSRGRTMQETQY
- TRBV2 ASTPDSDEQY
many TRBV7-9 ASSIEARLATSYEQY
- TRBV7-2 ASSSARVLNPYEQY
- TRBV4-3 ASSQDWPGVMGETQY
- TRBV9 ASSVGQPSTDTQY
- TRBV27 ASSLDRGGPDTQY
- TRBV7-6 ASSAGGDSRYEQY
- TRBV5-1 ASSLAPSPGGEQY
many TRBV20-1 SARRQDNEQF
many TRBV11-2 ASSLVGSVATEAF
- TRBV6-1 ASSLLAGGPRYNEQF
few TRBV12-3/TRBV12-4 ASSPSDRAGGANVLT
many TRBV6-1 ATEDRNYEQY
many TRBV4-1 ASSRQGFVLEGNTIY
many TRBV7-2 ASSPTSGTYNEQF
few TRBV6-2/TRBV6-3 ASSRRRIEQY
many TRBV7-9 ASSPSGSTDTQY
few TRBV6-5 ASQIQARAEAF
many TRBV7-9 ASSPHRGDEQY
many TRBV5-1 ASSVRQGNTEAF
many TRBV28 ASSRLSGTATYEQY
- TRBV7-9 ASSRRTGRRQETQY
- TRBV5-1 ASSLSGETGTYEQY
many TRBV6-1 ASSLTRTSGSRYNEQF
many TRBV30 AWSTTGGGEGYT
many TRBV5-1 ASRGTSGMYEQY
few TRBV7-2 ASSLAPGQGEAF
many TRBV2 ASSPATNEKLF
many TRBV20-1 SAGLLTDTQY
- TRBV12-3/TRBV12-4 ASSFAQGENTIY
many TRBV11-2 ASSLAGKETQY
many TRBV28 ASSLGNLLNEQF
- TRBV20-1 SARVGENEGYT
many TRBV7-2 ASSSVPGQGTQQY
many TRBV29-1 SVEDYRILAKNIQY
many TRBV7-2 ASSLRWQGNTGELF
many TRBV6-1 ASSYEGVTLQAGELF
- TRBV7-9 ASSLEQFNQPQH
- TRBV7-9 ASSPPSGPNTGELF
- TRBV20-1 SARGLLKQGAHQPQH
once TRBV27 ASSLGYGTPKD
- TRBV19 ASSISPAYEQY
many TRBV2 ASSVGEHQPQH
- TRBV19 ASSISWAPETEAF
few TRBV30 AWKGDTGELF
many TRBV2 ASSPGGLATEQY
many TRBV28 ASSFQGAAGGLPYEQY
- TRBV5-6 ASSLVWDDYEQY